What follows describes a single T cell receptor (beta chain). The data are from a study of blood T cell repertoires in COVID-19. Study summary: Samples came from the United States, Italy and Spain, spanning acute and convalescent COVID-19. Nucleic acid was either cDNA or gDNA, and it came from T cells, B-cell-depleted T cells, or PBMCs.

V was trimmed by 0 bases and J by 0 bases, leaving 10 bases between them. Germline CDR1 reads SGHRS; CDR2 reads YFSETQ. The CDR3 is 16 amino acids. As originally analysed: Estimation of nucleated cell counts relied on the amplification of reference gene primers. The repertoire was sequenced with immunoSEQ multiplex PCR; TCRdb's copy has only in-frame clones and lacks some. For V, J and clone size, that table is used; D and trimming come from the DNA. The sample lists 200,000 to 300,000 clones; around 88% were seen once. The sequence was obtained from a woman aged 30 to 39 who had recovered from COVID-19. Sequencing used peripheral blood. The V call is TRBV5-1, the J call TRBJ2-1; no reliable D call. CDR3 residues: CASSLENSNSYNEQFF. As DNA, the CDR3 is TGCGCCAGCAGCTTGGAGAACTCCAACTCCTACAATGAGCAGTTCTTC.